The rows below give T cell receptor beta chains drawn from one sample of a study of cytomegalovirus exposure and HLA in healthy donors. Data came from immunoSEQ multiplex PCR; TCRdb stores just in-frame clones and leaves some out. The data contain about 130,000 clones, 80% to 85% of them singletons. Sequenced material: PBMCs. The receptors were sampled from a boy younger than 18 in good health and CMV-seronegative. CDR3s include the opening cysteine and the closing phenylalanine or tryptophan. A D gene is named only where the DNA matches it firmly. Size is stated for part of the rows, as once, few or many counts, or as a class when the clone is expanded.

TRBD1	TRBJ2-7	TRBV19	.	TGTGCCAGTAGTACGGACAGGGGGCTCAACGAGCAGTACTTC	CASSTDRGLNEQYF
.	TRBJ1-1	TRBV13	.	TGTGCCAGCAGTCCACGAGGGGGGGTGCTCGGCACTGAAGCTTTCTTT	CASSPRGGVLGTEAFF
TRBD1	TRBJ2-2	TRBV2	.	TGTGCCAGCAGGGTGGGACAGTCGAACACCGGGGAGCTGTTTTTT	CASRVGQSNTGELFF
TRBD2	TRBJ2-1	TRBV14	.	TGTGCCAGCAGCCCTAGCGGCTCCTACAATGAGCAGTTCTTC	CASSPSGSYNEQFF
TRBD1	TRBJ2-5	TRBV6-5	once	TGTGCCAGCAGTACACAGGGGGAAGAGACCCAGTACTTC	CASSTQGEETQYF
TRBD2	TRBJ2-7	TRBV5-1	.	TGCGCCAGCAGCCCGGGAGGGCAGGGGCTACCCTACGAGCAGTACTTC	CASSPGGQGLPYEQYF
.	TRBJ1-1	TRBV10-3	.	TGTGCCACCAGGACAGATACTACCTGGTCCACTGAAGCTTTCTTT	CATRTDTTWSTEAFF
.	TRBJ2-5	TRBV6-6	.	TGTGCCAGCAGCCATGGCGGGGAAGAGACCCAGTACTTC	CASSHGGEETQYF
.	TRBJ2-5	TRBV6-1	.	TGTGCCAGCAGTCCCCACAGGGAGACCCAGTACTTC	CASSPHRETQYF
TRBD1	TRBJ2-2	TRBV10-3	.	TGTGCCATCAGTGAGACCGAACCCGGGACAGGGGTTAATGTGATCACCGGGGAGCTGTTTTTT	CAISETEPGTGVNVITGELFF
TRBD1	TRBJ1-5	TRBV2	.	TGTGCCAGCAGCCACACCCCGGGACAGCTCAATCAGCCCCAGCATTTT	CASSHTPGQLNQPQHF
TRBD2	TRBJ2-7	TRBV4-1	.	TGCGCCAGCAGCCCATTTACTAGCGGGTTCTCCTACGAGCAGTACTTC	CASSPFTSGFSYEQYF
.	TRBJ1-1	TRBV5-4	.	TGTGCCATCGAAGGGGTCGGATCTCGCGAAGCTTTCTTT	CAIEGVGSREAFF
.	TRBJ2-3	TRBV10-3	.	TGTGCCATCAGTGACGCGCGAGGGTTTGCAGATACGCAGTATTTT	CAISDARGFADTQYF
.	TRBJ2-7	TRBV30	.	TGTGCCTGGAAGGAGTCCGTTCCGTACGAGCAGTACTTC	CAWKESVPYEQYF
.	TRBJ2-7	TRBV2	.	TGTGCCAGCAGGCGTAGCGAGAGCTCCTACGAGCAGTACTTC	CASRRSESSYEQYF
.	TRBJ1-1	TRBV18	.	TGTGCCAGCTCTCCTACCCAGGGAGGAAGGACTGAAGCTTTCTTT	CASSPTQGGRTEAFF
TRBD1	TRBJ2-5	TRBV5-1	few	TGCGCCAGCAGCACGCCGACAGGGAAAGAGACCCAGTACTTC	CASSTPTGKETQYF
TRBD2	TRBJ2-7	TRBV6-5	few	TGTGCCAGCAGTTATGGTAGCGGGAGCTCCTACGAGCAGTACTTC	CASSYGSGSSYEQYF
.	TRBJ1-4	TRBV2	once	TGTGCCAGCAGCGCTGACAGTACTAATAATGAAAAACTGTTTTTT	CASSADSTNNEKLFF
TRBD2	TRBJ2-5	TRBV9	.	TGTGCCAGCAGCCCCGAGGGACTATCCTCGATACCTTACCAAGAGACCCAGTACTTC	CASSPEGLSSIPYQETQYF
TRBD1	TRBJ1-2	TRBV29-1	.	TGCAGCGTTGGGGGACAGGGTAACTATGGCTACACCTTC	CSVGGQGNYGYTF
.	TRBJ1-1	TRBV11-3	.	TGTGCCAGCAGCTTAGGGAGGACCACGAACACTGAAGCTTTCTTT	CASSLGRTTNTEAFF
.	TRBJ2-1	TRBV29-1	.	TGCAGCGTTGAAAAGCGATTTGGGCAGTTCTTC	CSVEKRFGQFF
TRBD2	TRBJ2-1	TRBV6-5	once	TGTGCCAGCAGTTACGGCCCGGGACTAGGGGACACTGAGCAGTTCTTC	CASSYGPGLGDTEQFF
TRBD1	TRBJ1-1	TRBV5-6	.	TGTGCCAGCAGCTTAACAGGGGGTGGCACTGAAGCTTTCTTT	CASSLTGGGTEAFF
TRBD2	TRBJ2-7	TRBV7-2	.	TGTGCCAGCAGCCGGACTAGGGAATCCTACGAGCAGTACTTC	CASSRTRESYEQYF
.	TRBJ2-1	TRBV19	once	TGTGCCAGTAGTCCCCAGGGGTCCTACAATGAGCAGTTCTTC	CASSPQGSYNEQFF
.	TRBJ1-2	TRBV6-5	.	TGTGCCAGCCAACCCTACGGCAGGGAGGATGATGGCTACACCTTC	CASQPYGREDDGYTF
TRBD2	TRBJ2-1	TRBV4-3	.	TGCGCCAGCAGCCAAGAACCGGGAGGGCCAAATGAGCAGTTCTTC	CASSQEPGGPNEQFF
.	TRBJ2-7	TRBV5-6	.	TGTGCCAGCAGCTTGGCCGGCAGACTCTCCTACGAGCAGTACTTC	CASSLAGRLSYEQYF
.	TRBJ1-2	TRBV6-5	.	TGTGCCAGCACCCTGGGGGGGTTTGGCTACACCTTC	CASTLGGFGYTF
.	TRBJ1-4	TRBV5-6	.	TGTGCCAGCAGCTTACGTTCGGGGGGCGGTTATGAAAAACTGTTTTTT	CASSLRSGGGYEKLFF
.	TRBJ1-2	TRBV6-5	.	TGTGCCAGCAGTCCGGTCAGGGTAGACTATGGCTACACCTTC	CASSPVRVDYGYTF
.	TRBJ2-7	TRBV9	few	TGTGCCAGCAGCCCCCTGAGCAGGACAGACGAGCAGTACTTC	CASSPLSRTDEQYF
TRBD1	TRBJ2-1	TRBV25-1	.	TGTGCCAGCAGTGAGAGGACAGGGGGGCATGAGCAGTTCTTC	CASSERTGGHEQFF
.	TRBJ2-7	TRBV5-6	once	TGTGCCAGCAGCTTTGGAGGGTGGGACTACGAGCAGTACTTC	CASSFGGWDYEQYF